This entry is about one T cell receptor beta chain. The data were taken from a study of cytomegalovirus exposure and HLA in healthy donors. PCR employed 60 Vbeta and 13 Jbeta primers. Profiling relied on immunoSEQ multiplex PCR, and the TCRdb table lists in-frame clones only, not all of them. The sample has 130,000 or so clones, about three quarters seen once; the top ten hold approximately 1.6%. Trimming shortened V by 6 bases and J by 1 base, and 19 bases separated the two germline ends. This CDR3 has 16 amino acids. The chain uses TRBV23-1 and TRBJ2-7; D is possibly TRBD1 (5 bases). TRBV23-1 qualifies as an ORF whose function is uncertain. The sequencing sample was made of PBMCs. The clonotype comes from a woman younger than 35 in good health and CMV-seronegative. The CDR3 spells CASSDSFPQDSYEQYF. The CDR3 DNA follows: TGCGCCAGCAGCGACAGTTTCCCCCAAGATTCCTACGAGCAGTACTTC.